This is a list of T cell receptor beta chains from one sample in a study of coeliac disease. Sequencing used immunoSEQ multiplex PCR; TCRdb keeps in-frame clones, though not all of them. This sample yields roughly 5,000 clones, of which roughly 71% are seen a single time; about 15% belongs to the top ten. The sequencing input was lymphocytes from the gut lamina propria. All receptors come from a woman aged 40 to 55. Each CDR3 is given with its conserved first and last residue. Fields, in order: V gene, J gene, D gene, clone size, CDR3 DNA, CDR3 protein. D genes are given only for firm matches. Not all rows give a size; the values are once, few, many and, for expanded clones, a class.

v_call: TRBV25-1; j_call: TRBJ2-6; d_call: -; clone_size: few; cdr3_nt: TGTGCCAGCGCCACAGGGCCGAACGTCCTGACTTTC; cdr3_aa: CASATGPNVLTF
v_call: TRBV6-6; j_call: TRBJ2-7; d_call: -; clone_size: -; cdr3_nt: TGTGCCAGCCGAACAGGGATCACCTACGAGCAGTACTTC; cdr3_aa: CASRTGITYEQYF
v_call: TRBV7-2; j_call: TRBJ2-7; d_call: -; clone_size: once; cdr3_nt: TGTGCCAGCAGCTTACGCAGCGAGTTCTCCTACGAGCAGTACTTC; cdr3_aa: CASSLRSEFSYEQYF
v_call: TRBV28; j_call: TRBJ1-6; d_call: -; clone_size: -; cdr3_nt: TGTGCCACCAGGCAGGGGAGCTCCTATAATTCACCCCTCCACTTT; cdr3_aa: CATRQGSSYNSPLHF
v_call: TRBV19; j_call: TRBJ1-1; d_call: -; clone_size: -; cdr3_nt: TGTGCCAGTAGGCCCTATCTGAACACTGAAGCTTTCTTT; cdr3_aa: CASRPYLNTEAFF
v_call: TRBV27; j_call: TRBJ1-2; d_call: TRBD1; clone_size: -; cdr3_nt: TGTGCCAGCAGGACAGGGAACTATGGCTACACCTTC; cdr3_aa: CASRTGNYGYTF
v_call: TRBV11-2; j_call: TRBJ1-1; d_call: -; clone_size: -; cdr3_nt: TGTGCCAGCAGCTCGGGGGGAGGTAGAGCTTTCTTT; cdr3_aa: CASSSGGGRAFF
v_call: TRBV28; j_call: TRBJ2-7; d_call: TRBD2; clone_size: -; cdr3_nt: TGTGCCAGCGGTGGACTAGCGGGGACCTACGAGCAGTACTTC; cdr3_aa: CASGGLAGTYEQYF
v_call: TRBV4-3; j_call: TRBJ2-3; d_call: -; clone_size: -; cdr3_nt: TGCGCCAGCAGCCAAGATTACCTCCGGTCAGATACGCAGTATTTT; cdr3_aa: CASSQDYLRSDTQYF
v_call: TRBV7-2; j_call: TRBJ2-7; d_call: TRBD2; clone_size: -; cdr3_nt: TGTGCCAGCAGCTTAGGTCTAGCGGCCTACGAGCAGTACTTC; cdr3_aa: CASSLGLAAYEQYF
v_call: TRBV2; j_call: TRBJ1-5; d_call: -; clone_size: -; cdr3_nt: TGTGCCAGCAGTGAAGCAGACAGGAGCAATCAGCCCCAGCATTTT; cdr3_aa: CASSEADRSNQPQHF
v_call: TRBV27; j_call: TRBJ2-1; d_call: -; clone_size: -; cdr3_nt: TGTGCCAGCAGTTTAAGGGGGACGACGGCGAGGAACAATGAGCAGTTCTTC; cdr3_aa: CASSLRGTTARNNEQFF
v_call: TRBV28; j_call: TRBJ2-5; d_call: -; clone_size: -; cdr3_nt: TGTGCCAGCAGACGGTACCAAGAGACCCAGTACTTC; cdr3_aa: CASRRYQETQYF
v_call: TRBV20-1; j_call: TRBJ2-7; d_call: -; clone_size: -; cdr3_nt: TGCAGCGCTAACGGGCGGGATAAGTACTTC; cdr3_aa: CSANGRDKYF
v_call: TRBV4-1; j_call: TRBJ2-5; d_call: TRBD2; clone_size: few; cdr3_nt: TGCGCCAGCAGCCTCTCTAGCGGGTACCAAGAGACCCAGTACTTC; cdr3_aa: CASSLSSGYQETQYF
v_call: TRBV5-1; j_call: TRBJ2-7; d_call: TRBD2; clone_size: -; cdr3_nt: TGCGCCAGCAGCCGACTAGCGGGAGACCCCTACGAGCAGTACTTC; cdr3_aa: CASSRLAGDPYEQYF
v_call: TRBV5-1; j_call: TRBJ2-1; d_call: -; clone_size: -; cdr3_nt: TGCGCCAGCAGCTTGCGGCTGGGCGAGCAGTTCTTC; cdr3_aa: CASSLRLGEQFF
v_call: TRBV7-2; j_call: TRBJ2-7; d_call: TRBD2; clone_size: -; cdr3_nt: TGTGCCAGCAGCTTACTAGCGGGAGGGCCCGGCGAGCAGTACTTC; cdr3_aa: CASSLLAGGPGEQYF
v_call: TRBV7-3; j_call: TRBJ2-5; d_call: -; clone_size: -; cdr3_nt: TGTGCCAGCAGCTTCGCAGGGGCCGGGGAGAACCAGTACTTC; cdr3_aa: CASSFAGAGENQYF
v_call: TRBV5-4; j_call: TRBJ2-5; d_call: -; clone_size: -; cdr3_nt: TGTGCCAGCAGCATCGGGGTAGAGACCCAGTACTTC; cdr3_aa: CASSIGVETQYF
v_call: TRBV27; j_call: TRBJ2-1; d_call: -; clone_size: -; cdr3_nt: TGTGCCAGCAGGGGTGGCTGGCCGGGCAATGAGCAGTTCTTC; cdr3_aa: CASRGGWPGNEQFF
v_call: TRBV18; j_call: TRBJ1-5; d_call: TRBD1; clone_size: few; cdr3_nt: TGTGCCAGCTCACCAGAGACAGGGGCCTTGAATCAGCCCCAGCATTTT; cdr3_aa: CASSPETGALNQPQHF
v_call: TRBV9; j_call: TRBJ2-7; d_call: TRBD1; clone_size: -; cdr3_nt: TGTGCCAGCAGCGTAGCTGCCGATGGACAGGGACGCGAGCAGTACTTC; cdr3_aa: CASSVAADGQGREQYF
v_call: TRBV19; j_call: TRBJ2-5; d_call: -; clone_size: -; cdr3_nt: TGTGCCAGTAGTTCTGGAGGGGCGGCAGAGACCCAGTACTTC; cdr3_aa: CASSSGGAAETQYF
v_call: TRBV14; j_call: TRBJ2-5; d_call: TRBD2; clone_size: -; cdr3_nt: TGTGCCAGCAGCCCACTAGGACTAGCGGGAGGAGAGACCCAGTACTTC; cdr3_aa: CASSPLGLAGGETQYF
v_call: TRBV10-2; j_call: TRBJ2-1; d_call: TRBD1; clone_size: -; cdr3_nt: TGCGCCACCTGGGACAGGGGCAACAATGAGCAGTTCTTC; cdr3_aa: CATWDRGNNEQFF
v_call: TRBV13; j_call: TRBJ2-1; d_call: TRBD2; clone_size: -; cdr3_nt: TGTGCCAGCAGCTCCCTTAGCGGGAGCTCCTACAATGAGCAGTTCTTC; cdr3_aa: CASSSLSGSSYNEQFF
v_call: TRBV6-6; j_call: TRBJ2-5; d_call: TRBD2; clone_size: few; cdr3_nt: TGTGCCAGCAGTTCCCGGGGGCGGGAGGGGGGAAAGACCCAGTACTTC; cdr3_aa: CASSSRGREGGKTQYF
v_call: TRBV29-1; j_call: TRBJ1-2; d_call: TRBD1; clone_size: once; cdr3_nt: TGCAGCGCCCAGACGGGGACAGGGCTGGTTTTTAGCCTCCCGTATAACTATGGCTACACCTTC; cdr3_aa: CSAQTGTGLVFSLPYNYGYTF
v_call: TRBV7-2; j_call: TRBJ2-3; d_call: -; clone_size: -; cdr3_nt: TGTGCCAGTCTGGAGGGGGGGGCACAAGATACGCAGTATTTT; cdr3_aa: CASLEGGAQDTQYF
v_call: TRBV2; j_call: TRBJ1-2; d_call: -; clone_size: -; cdr3_nt: TGTGCCAGCAGTGGCACAGCTAACTATGGCTACACCTTC; cdr3_aa: CASSGTANYGYTF
v_call: TRBV18; j_call: TRBJ1-3; d_call: -; clone_size: -; cdr3_nt: TGTGCCAGCTCACCAGGAGCACCCCGCAGCTCTGGAAACACCATATATTTT; cdr3_aa: CASSPGAPRSSGNTIYF
v_call: TRBV29-1; j_call: TRBJ2-2; d_call: -; clone_size: -; cdr3_nt: TGCAGCGTGGGCTATCAACCGAACACCGGGGAGCTGTTTTTT; cdr3_aa: CSVGYQPNTGELFF
v_call: TRBV2; j_call: TRBJ1-5; d_call: -; clone_size: -; cdr3_nt: TGTGCCAGCAGTCTTTGGGACTCTAGCAATCAGCCCCAGCATTTT; cdr3_aa: CASSLWDSSNQPQHF
v_call: TRBV5-1; j_call: TRBJ2-6; d_call: TRBD1; clone_size: once; cdr3_nt: TGCGCCAGCAGCTCTGGACAGGGTGGCAACGTCCTGACTTTC; cdr3_aa: CASSSGQGGNVLTF
v_call: TRBV5-4; j_call: TRBJ2-1; d_call: TRBD1; clone_size: -; cdr3_nt: TGTGCCAGCAGCCCCAAGGGGGCTAAGTCAAATGAGCAGTTCTTC; cdr3_aa: CASSPKGAKSNEQFF
v_call: TRBV2; j_call: TRBJ2-7; d_call: TRBD2; clone_size: few; cdr3_nt: TGTGCCAGCAGTGATCCGACTAGCGGGAGCTACGAGCAGTACTTC; cdr3_aa: CASSDPTSGSYEQYF
v_call: TRBV28; j_call: TRBJ1-5; d_call: -; clone_size: -; cdr3_nt: TGTGCCAGCAGTTTATGGGCAACAGGGTTCGGCAATCAGCCCCAGCATTTT; cdr3_aa: CASSLWATGFGNQPQHF
v_call: TRBV2; j_call: TRBJ1-5; d_call: -; clone_size: -; cdr3_nt: TGTGCCAGCAGACAGGGTAATAGCAATCAGCCCCAGCATTTT; cdr3_aa: CASRQGNSNQPQHF
v_call: TRBV18; j_call: TRBJ1-1; d_call: TRBD1; clone_size: -; cdr3_nt: TGTGCCAGCTCACCAGCCCGTTGGGGGACAGGGGACACTGAAGCTTTCTTT; cdr3_aa: CASSPARWGTGDTEAFF
v_call: TRBV5-4; j_call: TRBJ2-2; d_call: -; clone_size: -; cdr3_nt: TGTGCCAGCAGCTTGGGACCAGGCACCGGGGAGCTGTTTTTT; cdr3_aa: CASSLGPGTGELFF
v_call: TRBV7-2; j_call: TRBJ2-5; d_call: -; clone_size: -; cdr3_nt: TGTGCCAGCAGCTCAGGCCCGGGTCGGGGCCAAGAGACCCAGTACTTC; cdr3_aa: CASSSGPGRGQETQYF
v_call: TRBV7-9; j_call: TRBJ1-4; d_call: -; clone_size: -; cdr3_nt: TGTGCCAGCAGCTTAGTGGGCATCGGCGAAAAACTGTTTTTT; cdr3_aa: CASSLVGIGEKLFF
v_call: TRBV19; j_call: TRBJ1-4; d_call: TRBD1; clone_size: few; cdr3_nt: TGTGCCAGTAGTACCCGACAGGGACCTAATGAAAAACTGTTTTTT; cdr3_aa: CASSTRQGPNEKLFF
v_call: TRBV19; j_call: TRBJ2-3; d_call: -; clone_size: -; cdr3_nt: TGTGCCAGTAGTATTAGCGGTCAAATCAAGTATTTT; cdr3_aa: CASSISGQIKYF
v_call: TRBV16; j_call: TRBJ2-3; d_call: -; clone_size: few; cdr3_nt: TGTGCCAGCAGCCAATTACTGCCCCTCCGGACAGATACGCAGTATTTT; cdr3_aa: CASSQLLPLRTDTQYF
v_call: TRBV6-7; j_call: TRBJ2-4; d_call: TRBD1; clone_size: once; cdr3_nt: TGTGCCAGCAGTTACTCCCACTCCGGGACAGGACTCGACATTCAGTACTTC; cdr3_aa: CASSYSHSGTGLDIQYF
v_call: TRBV28; j_call: TRBJ2-3; d_call: TRBD2; clone_size: -; cdr3_nt: TGTGCCAGCAGTGCGACTAGCGGGAGGATTAGCACAGATACGCAGTATTTT; cdr3_aa: CASSATSGRISTDTQYF
v_call: TRBV5-6; j_call: TRBJ1-2; d_call: -; clone_size: -; cdr3_nt: TGTGCCAGCAGCAAAAGATCGATATACAGCCTCCCTATCTATGGCTACACCTTC; cdr3_aa: CASSKRSIYSLPIYGYTF
v_call: TRBV18; j_call: TRBJ2-7; d_call: TRBD1; clone_size: -; cdr3_nt: TGTGCCAGCTCACCTCAAGACAGGGGCCTCCACGAGCAGTACTTC; cdr3_aa: CASSPQDRGLHEQYF
v_call: TRBV6-5; j_call: TRBJ2-1; d_call: TRBD2; clone_size: -; cdr3_nt: TGTGCCAGCAGTTACTCGATTAGCGGGGACTACAATGAGCAGTTCTTC; cdr3_aa: CASSYSISGDYNEQFF
v_call: TRBV12-5; j_call: TRBJ2-7; d_call: TRBD2; clone_size: -; cdr3_nt: TGTGCTAGTGGTTTGACCCCTGACTGGGGGGCAAAAGGGGCGGGAGGATCCTACGAGCAGTACTTC; cdr3_aa: CASGLTPDWGAKGAGGSYEQYF
v_call: TRBV2; j_call: TRBJ1-1; d_call: TRBD1; clone_size: -; cdr3_nt: TGTGCCAGCAGTCGGACAGGGCTTGAAGCTTTCTTT; cdr3_aa: CASSRTGLEAFF
v_call: TRBV6-1; j_call: TRBJ2-1; d_call: -; clone_size: -; cdr3_nt: TGTGCCAGCAGAACCAGGGACAATGAGCAGTTCTTC; cdr3_aa: CASRTRDNEQFF
v_call: TRBV20-1; j_call: TRBJ2-3; d_call: -; clone_size: -; cdr3_nt: TGCAGCGGCGGACTGGCAAATACGCAGTATTTT; cdr3_aa: CSGGLANTQYF